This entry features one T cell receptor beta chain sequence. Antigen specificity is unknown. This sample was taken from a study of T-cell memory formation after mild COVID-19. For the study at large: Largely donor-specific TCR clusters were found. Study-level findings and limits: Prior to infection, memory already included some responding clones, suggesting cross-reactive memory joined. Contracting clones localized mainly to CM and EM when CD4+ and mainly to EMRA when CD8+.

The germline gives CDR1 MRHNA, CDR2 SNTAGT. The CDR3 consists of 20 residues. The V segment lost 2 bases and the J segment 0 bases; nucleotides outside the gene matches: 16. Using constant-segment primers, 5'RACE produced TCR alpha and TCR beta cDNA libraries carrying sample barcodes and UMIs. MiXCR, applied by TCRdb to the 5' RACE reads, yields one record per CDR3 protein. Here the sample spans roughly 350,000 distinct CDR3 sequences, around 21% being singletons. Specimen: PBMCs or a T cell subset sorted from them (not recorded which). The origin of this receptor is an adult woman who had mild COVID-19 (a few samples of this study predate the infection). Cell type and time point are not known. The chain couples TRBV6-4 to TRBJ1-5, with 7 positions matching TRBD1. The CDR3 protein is CASSDPSSGRGRYSNQPQHF. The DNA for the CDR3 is TGTGCCAGCAGTGACCCGTCCTCGGGCAGGGGGAGGTATAGCAATCAGCCCCAGCATTTT.